These 13 T cell receptor beta chains were all obtained from the same sample, sequenced in a study of Ad26.COV2.S vaccination and SARS-CoV-2 variants. Measured with immunoSEQ multiplex PCR; TCRdb has only the in-frame clones, and not every one. This sample has roughly 380,000 clones, with approximately 88% found just once. Indicated treatment: some 20 received Ad26.COV2.S at low or high dose, single or two shots; about 5 received placebo; per-sample allocation not given. Collection of the samples took place on day 63 after the first injection of vaccine or placebo. The specimen comprised peripheral blood, sampled in a trial of Ad26.COV2.S vaccine versus placebo. The receptors originated from a person between 18 and 65 years old who received the Ad26.COV2.S COVID-19 vaccine or a placebo.

V usage is TRBV6-6 and J usage is TRBJ1-6; D is ambiguous. V was pared by 0 bases and J by 6 bases, with 12 bases between. Germline CDR1 and CDR2: MNHNY and SVGAGI (reference sequence). The CDR3 is made up of 16 amino acids. This CDR3 is CASSYSGDGSNSPLHF. CDR3 nucleotides: TGTGCCAGCAGTTACTCAGGCGACGGTTCTAATTCACCCCTCCACTTT.

The rearrangement joins TRBV5-5 to TRBJ2-5; D gene uncertain. Trimming took off 0 bases at V and 2 bases at J, with 5 bases between the two ends. The CDR3 runs 13 residues. Germline assignment: CDR1 SGHKS and CDR2 YYEKEE (reference sequence). The DNA of the CDR3 is TGTGCCAGCAGCTTGGGAGCACAAGAGACCCAGTACTTC. It specifies CASSLGAQETQYF. Looking up the rest from reference TRBV5-5 and TRBJ2-5 gives the full variable domain: DAGVTQSPTHLIKTRGQQVTLRCSPISGHKSVSWYQQVLGQGPQFIFQYYEKEERGRGNFPDRFSARQFPNYSSELNVNALLLGDSALYLCASSLGAQETQYFGPGTRLLVL.

CDR3 bases: TGTGCCAGCAGCCAATGGCTAGCGGGGGCGAGAGATACGCAGTATTTT. Encoded protein: CASSQWLAGARDTQYF. J is TRBJ2-3 and V is TRBV3-1 (or the pseudogene TRBV3-2); TRBD2 aligns across 10 bases. The CDR3 has 16 amino acids. Germline assignment: CDR1 LGHDT and CDR2 YNNKEL (reference sequence). J lost 5 bases, V lost 2 bases, and 7 bases had no gene match.

The rearrangement uses TRBV7-2 and TRBJ1-1, with D hard to call. V was trimmed by 5 bases and J by 0 bases, leaving 13 bases between them. The CDR3 extends over 15 amino acids. Per the germline V gene, CDR1 is SGHTA and CDR2 is FQGNSA. The CDR3 region is CASSVMPGLNTEAFF. As DNA, the CDR3 is TGTGCCAGCAGCGTTATGCCAGGTTTGAACACTGAAGCTTTCTTT. The full variable domain, its missing parts supplied by reference TRBV7-2 and TRBJ1-1, is GAGVSQSPSNKVTEKGKDVELRCDPISGHTALYWYRQSLGQGLEFLIYFQGNSAPDKSGLPSDRFSAERTGGSVSTLTIQRTQQEDSAVYLCASSVMPGLNTEAFFGQGTRLTVV.

The rearrangement links TRBV14 to TRBJ1-2, with D unclear. V lost 4 bases, J lost 4 bases, and 7 bases lay in between. CDR3 size: 12 residues. The germline gives CDR1 SGHDN, CDR2 FVKESK. The CDR3: CASSLGSYGYTF. CDR3 coding DNA: TGTGCCAGCAGCCTAGGGAGCTATGGCTACACCTTC.

This clone was counted between two and nine times. The chain carries TRBV6-5 and TRBJ2-7; D unclear. The CDR3 has 16 residues. Per the germline V gene, CDR1 is MNHEY and CDR2 is SVGAGI. V was shortened by 0 bases and J by 5 bases, with 17 bases between the two germline ends. The CDR3 region is CASSYSVRTRGDEQYF. CDR3 sequence (DNA): TGTGCCAGCAGTTACTCGGTGAGGACGCGAGGTGACGAGCAGTACTTC.

The rearrangement links TRBV3-1 (or the pseudogene TRBV3-2) to TRBJ2-2; possible D gene TRBD2, 6 bases. The CDR3 has 15 residues. CDR1 LGHDT and CDR2 YNNKEL come from the germline V gene (reference sequence). Deletions cut 1 base from V and 5 bases from J, with 11 bases between. DNA of the CDR3: TGTGCCAGCAGCCAAGCGGGGGAAGGGACCGGGGAGCTGTTTTTT. Residues: CASSQAGEGTGELFF.

This chain uses TRBV6-5 with TRBJ1-2, with D hard to call. The CDR3 has 16 amino acids. Germline V CDR1 and CDR2: MNHEY, SVGAGI. V was pared by 0 bases and J by 4 bases, with 15 bases between. CDR3 in amino acids: CASSYSKRALAYGYTF. The CDR3 DNA reads as TGTGCCAGCAGTTACTCTAAGAGGGCTTTAGCCTATGGCTACACCTTC.

This rearrangement joins TRBV10-2 to TRBJ2-5; D not resolved. CDR3 size: 12 residues. Germline V gives CDR1 WSHSY, CDR2 SAAADI. Trimming cost V 5 bases and J 1 base, with 5 bases left between them. CDR3 coding DNA: TGCGCCAGCAGTCCCGTCCAAGAGACCCAGTACTTC. Translating gives CASSPVQETQYF.

J is TRBJ1-6 and V is TRBV14; D is undetermined. The CDR3 length is 13 residues. V was cut by 7 bases and J by 5 bases, with 9 bases left in between. From germline, CDR1 is SGHDN and CDR2 FVKESK. CDR3 loop: CASILENNSPLHF. The CDR3 nucleotides read TGTGCCAGCATCTTGGAAAATAATTCACCCCTCCACTTT.

The chain employs TRBV7-3 and TRBJ2-3, with TRBD1 matching 7 bases. Unmatched junction bases numbered 5, after V lost 6 bases and J lost 2 bases. CDR3 length: 14 residues. CDR1 and CDR2 (germline): SGHTA, FQGTGA. In DNA form, the CDR3 reads TGTGCCAGCAGTCGCGGACAGGTCACAGATACGCAGTATTTT. It yields the protein CASSRGQVTDTQYF.

In its sample, this clone was seen a few times. V usage is TRBV30 and J usage is TRBJ1-5; 7 nucleotides align to TRBD1. Trimming took 5 bases from V and 4 from J; bases not matched to a gene: 5. Germline CDR1 is GTSNPN and CDR2 is SVGIG (reference sequence). This CDR3 is built from 13 residues. The CDR3 loop reads CAWSKTGNQPQHF. CDR3 in DNA: TGTGCCTGGTCCAAGACAGGGAATCAGCCCCAGCATTTT.

The genes are TRBV30 and TRBJ1-2; no firm D call. CDR1 GTSNPN and CDR2 SVGIG come from the germline V gene (reference sequence). With 2 bases removed from V and 7 bases from J, the gap between germline ends came to 8 bases. The CDR3 extends over 11 amino acids. The DNA of the CDR3 is TGTGCCTGGAGTCCTTCCGGTGGCTACACCTTC. Its protein product is CAWSPSGGYTF.